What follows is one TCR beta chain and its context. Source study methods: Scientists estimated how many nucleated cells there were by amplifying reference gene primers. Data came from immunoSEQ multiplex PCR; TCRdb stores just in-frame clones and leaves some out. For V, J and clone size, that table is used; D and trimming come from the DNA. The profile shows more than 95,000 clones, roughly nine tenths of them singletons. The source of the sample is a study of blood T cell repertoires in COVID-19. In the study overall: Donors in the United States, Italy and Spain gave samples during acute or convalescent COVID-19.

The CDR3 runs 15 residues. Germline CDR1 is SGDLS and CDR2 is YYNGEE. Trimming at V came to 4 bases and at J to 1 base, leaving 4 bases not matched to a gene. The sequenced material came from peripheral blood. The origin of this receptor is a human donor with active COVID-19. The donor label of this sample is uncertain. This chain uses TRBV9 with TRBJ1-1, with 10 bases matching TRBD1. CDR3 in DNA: TGTGCCAGCAGCCGACAGGGGGCGGAGAACACTGAAGCTTTCTTT. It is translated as CASSRQGAENTEAFF.